This TCR beta chain was retrieved from a study of T cell responses to AZD1222 COVID-19 vaccine. Study-wide background: Second doses at about 4 or about 12 weeks were pooled.

The germline V and J ends were trimmed by 4 bases and 6 bases, with 10 bases remaining between them. The CDR3 loop spans 13 amino acids. In germline, CDR1 is GTSNPN, CDR2 SVGIG (reference sequence). Notes on this clone: The antigen remains undetermined.

Clones were read by immunoSEQ multiplex PCR, and TCRdb kept only the in-frame ones, dropping some. The sample lists 64,000 or so clones; roughly 84% were seen once. General study results and limits: Regions 160-218 and 743-854 dominated among vaccine-associated CD4 TCRs spanning spike. The sample set comprised mostly white British donors with more females, and clonal diversity was possibly underestimated. Repertoire sampling was restricted to post-peak T cell response timepoints.

This TCR was recovered from an adult in good health. The J gene is TRBJ1-6, the V gene TRBV30, with a weak D call TRBD1 (6 bases). The source was peripheral blood, collected on day 0 of AZD1222 vaccination. The DNA for the CDR3 is TGTGCCTGGACAGGGGACGGTAATTCACCCCTCCACTTT. Protein: CAWTGDGNSPLHF.